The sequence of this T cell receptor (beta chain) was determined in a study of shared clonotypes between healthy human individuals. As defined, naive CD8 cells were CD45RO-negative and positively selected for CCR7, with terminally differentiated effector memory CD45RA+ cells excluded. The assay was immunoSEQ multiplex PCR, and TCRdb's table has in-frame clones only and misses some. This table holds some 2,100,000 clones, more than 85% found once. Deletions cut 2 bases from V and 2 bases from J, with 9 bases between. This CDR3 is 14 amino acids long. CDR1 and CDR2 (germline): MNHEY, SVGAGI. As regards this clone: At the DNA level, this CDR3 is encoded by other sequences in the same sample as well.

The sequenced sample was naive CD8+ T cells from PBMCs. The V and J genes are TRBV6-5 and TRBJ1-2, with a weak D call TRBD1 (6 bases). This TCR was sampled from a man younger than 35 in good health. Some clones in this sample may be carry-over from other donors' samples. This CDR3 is CASSYQGYNYGYTF. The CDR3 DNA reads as TGTGCCAGCAGTTACCAGGGGTACAACTATGGCTACACCTTC.